This T cell receptor (beta chain) was captured in a study of blood T cell repertoires in COVID-19. Across the whole study: Samples taken during acute and convalescent COVID-19 were collected in the United States, Italy and Spain. The analysed material was cDNA or gDNA that came from T cells, B-cell-depleted T cells, or PBMCs.

Using immunoSEQ multiplex PCR, the repertoire was profiled, and TCRdb retains in-frame clones only, with some absent. The data hold some 130,000 clones, with 79% observed a single time. The CDR3 is 18 residues long. V usage is TRBV21-1 and J usage is TRBJ2-1; the D segment call TRBD2 is taken from the table without a DNA check. TRBV21-1 is an annotated pseudogene. The clonotype comes from a woman older than 75 with acute or convalescent COVID-19. Sample: peripheral blood. CDR3 DNA: TGTGCCAGCAGCCTGCGGACTAGCGGGGGGGCCGTAGTGAATGAGCAGTTCTTC. Translation gives CASSLRTSGGAVVNEQFF.